The table lists the clone carrying this TCR beta chain with many counts. This sample is part of a study of regulatory T cells in long-lasting Graves disease. The CDR3 runs 13 residues. Between the trimmed V and J ends, which lost 6 bases and 1 base, there was a span of 9 bases. Construction of TCR beta libraries relied on iRepertoire HTBI primers and on Arm-PCR targeting CDR3 regions. TCRdb reprocessed the multiplex PCR reads via MiXCR and lists one record per CDR3 protein. The top ten clones hold roughly 25% of a sample with about 530,000 distinct CDR3 sequences, 15% to 20% of them seen once. Time point here: newly diagnosed GD, antithyroid drugs for less than 3 months. PBMC RNA was the source of the TCR library. The data also belong to a second study, concerning T cells in Graves' hyperthyroidism and ophthalmopathy.

Specimen: peripheral blood mononuclear cells (PBMCs), collected at new diagnosis, from a patient treated with antithyroid drugs. The rearrangement uses TRBV12-3 or TRBV12-4 and TRBJ1-1; D remains ambiguous. The clonotype comes from a woman aged 35 to 59 with Graves disease. CDR3 residues: CASSLSTNTEAFF. The CDR3, as DNA: TGTGCCAGCAGCTTATCAACGAACACTGAAGCTTTCTTT.